This passage covers 20 T cell receptor beta chains from one sample sequenced in a study of cytomegalovirus exposure and HLA in healthy donors (dated by TCRdb to 2017 to 2019). Receptor amplification or capture employed the immunoSEQ multiplex PCR assay. The table comes from immuneACCESS by way of TCRdb, which keeps in-frame sequences with V and J called. Part of the clones is missing from these tables; in studies checked, under half for an unresolved V gene and the rest for unknown reasons. Within this sample are about 70,000 clones, with more than 85% of them counted one time only. Less than 6% of the sample comes from the top ten. Sample: PBMCs. These receptors all stem from a man aged 18 to 35 in good health and CMV-seropositive.

V and J are TRBV5-1 and TRBJ2-3, with D unclear. Germline assignment: CDR1 SGHRS and CDR2 YFSETQ. V gave up 0 bases and J gave up 2 bases, with 10 bases separating them. This CDR3 region has 15 residues. The CDR3 reads CASSLAQLNTDTQYF. In DNA, the CDR3 is TGCGCCAGCAGCTTGGCACAGCTTAACACAGATACGCAGTATTTT.

CDR3: CAITLRDTGGGELFF. In DNA form, the CDR3 reads TGTGCCATCACCCTGCGGGACACGGGGGGCGGGGAGCTGTTTTTT. This rearrangement joins TRBV10-3 to TRBJ2-2; TRBD2 is a possible D gene (7 bases). This CDR3 spans 15 amino acids. The germline V and J ends were trimmed by 7 bases and 7 bases, with 19 bases remaining between them. The germline V gene encodes CDR1 ENHRY and CDR2 SYGVKD.

V usage is TRBV19 and J usage is TRBJ1-5; 8 nucleotides match TRBD1. The CDR3 extends over 15 amino acids. With V trimmed by 6 bases and J by 1 base, 5 bases remained unmatched. The germline CDR1 and CDR2 sequences are LNHDA and SQIVND (reference sequence). CDR3 sequence (DNA): TGTGCCAGTAGCCGGACAGGGAAGAGCAATCAGCCCCAGCATTTT. This encodes CASSRTGKSNQPQHF.

This clone was detected a few times. This chain uses TRBV14 with TRBJ2-1; 7 bases map to TRBD2. This CDR3 region has 17 residues. Germline V CDR1 and CDR2: SGHDN, FVKESK. Germline trimming cut 1 base from V and 0 bases from J; bases unmatched to any gene: 6. The CDR3 loop is CASSQAYSGVSYNEQFF. The DNA of the CDR3 is TGTGCCAGCAGCCAAGCCTACAGCGGGGTCTCCTACAATGAGCAGTTCTTC.

This chain connects TRBV7-9 to TRBJ2-7, with a tentative D call TRBD2 (6 bases). From germline, CDR1 is SEHNR and CDR2 FQNEAQ (reference sequence). CDR3 length: 14 residues. V was cut by 1 base and J by 2 bases, with 9 bases left in between. CDR3 amino acids: CASSLETGAYEQYF. CDR3 in DNA: TGTGCCAGCAGCTTAGAAACGGGAGCCTACGAGCAGTACTTC.

About this clone itself: Distinct nucleotide sequences in the sample also encode this CDR3. V is TRBV7-9 and J is TRBJ2-7; no firm D call. Trimming shortened V by 0 bases and J by 0 bases, and 3 bases separated the two germline ends. CDR3 length equals 13 residues. CDR1 is SEHNR and CDR2 is FQNEAQ in the germline V gene (reference sequence). The CDR3 region is CASSLASSYEQYF. In DNA, the CDR3 is TGTGCCAGCAGCTTAGCCAGCTCCTACGAGCAGTACTTC.

The chain recombines TRBV19 with TRBJ2-7; D is possibly TRBD2 (7 bases). Looked up from germline, CDR1 is LNHDA and CDR2 is SQIVND (reference sequence). The CDR3 runs 15 residues. V shed 1 base and J shed 3 bases, with 13 bases lying between them. Here the CDR3 reads CASSIVGLGGYEQYF. CDR3 nucleotide sequence: TGTGCCAGTAGTATAGTAGGACTAGGGGGCTACGAGCAGTACTTC.

The chain employs TRBV6-5 and TRBJ2-2; 7 nucleotides match TRBD1. Germline CDR1 is MNHEY and CDR2 is SVGAGI. The CDR3 is made up of 15 amino acids. With V trimmed by 6 bases and J by 6 bases, 10 bases remained unmatched. The CDR3 loop is CASRHKGGVAGELFF. The CDR3, as DNA: TGTGCCAGCAGACATAAAGGGGGCGTCGCCGGGGAGCTGTTTTTT.

CDR3 coding DNA: TGTGCCAGCAGCGCCCGGACAGGGAGGGACACCATATATTTT. It specifies CASSARTGRDTIYF. The chain is built from TRBV28 and TRBJ1-3, with 8 bases that match TRBD1. With V trimmed by 6 bases and J by 8 bases, 9 bases remained unmatched. Germline V CDR1 and CDR2: MDHEN, SYDVKM. The CDR3 runs to 14 residues.

The CDR3 DNA sequence: TGTGCCAGCAATCATAACAGGGGAACGCACGAGCAGTACTTC. The encoded protein is CASNHNRGTHEQYF. The chain has TRBV25-1 and TRBJ2-7; 7 bases map to TRBD1. Germline CDR1 reads MGHDK; CDR2 reads SYGVNS. The CDR3 contains 14 residues. Losses at the gene ends were 7 bases for V and 5 bases for J; bases not matched to a gene: 11.

In this sample, this clone turned up once. The chain joins TRBV5-1 to TRBJ2-7, with TRBD1 identical over 12 bases. This CDR3 is built from 14 residues. Germline-derived CDR1 and CDR2 are SGHRS and YFSETQ. Losses at the gene ends were 4 bases for V and 7 bases for J; bases not matched to a gene: 6. CDR3 bases: TGCGCCAGCAGCCCGGGACAGGGGGCGCGGGAGCAGTACTTC. Amino acids: CASSPGQGAREQYF.

In regard to this clone: At one of its ends the junction is not consistent with the germline gene, which may arise from a read error. The identical CDR3 is also encoded by other nucleotide sequences in the sample. The V gene is TRBV15, the J gene TRBJ2-2, with 8 bases that match TRBD2. Germline loops: CDR1 LNHNV, CDR2 YYDKDF (reference sequence). The CDR3 is 17 residues long. The CDR3 nucleotides are TGTGCCACTCAAGGGGTTGGCGGGAGGAGTCTCACCGGGGAGTTGTTTTTT. This translates into CATQGVGGRSLTGELFF.

Only a few counts were recorded for this clone. The chain employs TRBV28 and TRBJ2-7; 7 bases match TRBD1. After removal of 8 bases from V and 2 bases from J, the junction contained 6 bases not matched to a gene. Per germline, CDR1 MDHEN and CDR2 SYDVKM. This CDR3 spans 13 amino acids. The CDR3 coding sequence is TGTGCCAGCGGGACAGCTAAGCCCTACGAGCAGTACTTC. It yields the protein CASGTAKPYEQYF.

J is TRBJ2-7 and V is TRBV4-1; 8 bases match TRBD2. Losses at the gene ends were 2 bases for V and 0 bases for J; bases not matched to a gene: 3. Germline CDR1 reads MGHRA; CDR2 reads YSYEKL. CDR3 length: 15 residues. Here the CDR3 reads CASSQFSGSSYEQYF. The CDR3, as DNA: TGCGCCAGCAGCCAATTCAGCGGGAGCTCCTACGAGCAGTACTTC.

The chain recombines TRBV27 with TRBJ2-7; the D gene is possibly TRBD2 (5 bases). The CDR3 runs to 11 residues. Germline lookup yields CDR1 MNHEY and CDR2 SMNVEV (reference sequence). Trimming removed 3 bases at V and 6 bases at J, with 6 bases between. Here the CDR3 DNA reads TGTGCCAGCAGTTTGGGGAGCGAGCAGTACTTC. Its protein product is CASSLGSEQYF.

The rearrangement links TRBV28 to TRBJ2-3; tentative D call: TRBD2 (6 bases). V was cut by 6 bases and J by 2 bases, with 15 bases left in between. Germline lookup yields CDR1 MDHEN and CDR2 SYDVKM. The CDR3 is 15 residues long. In DNA form, the CDR3 reads TGTGCCAGCAGCCCCGCGGAGGGGTACACAGATACGCAGTATTTT. Protein: CASSPAEGYTDTQYF. The full variable domain, with the rest looked up from reference TRBV28 and TRBJ2-3, is DVKVTQSSRYLVKRTGEKVFLECVQDMDHENMFWYRQDPGLGLRLIYFSYDVKMKEKGDIPEGYSVSREKKERFSLILESASTNQTSMYLCASSPAEGYTDTQYFGPGTRLTVL.

The rearrangement joins TRBV5-1 to TRBJ2-4, with TRBD2 as a possible D gene (5 bases). In germline, CDR1 is SGHRS, CDR2 YFSETQ. CDR3 size: 16 residues. Trimming shortened V by 2 bases and J by 1 base, and 13 bases separated the two germline ends. CDR3 DNA sequence: TGCGCCAGCAGCTTCTCGGGCCCGGGGGCCAAAAACATTCAGTACTTC. Translated: CASSFSGPGAKNIQYF.

The chain joins TRBV4-2 to TRBJ2-7; TRBD2 matches at 7 bases. The CDR3 consists of 16 residues. Germline CDR1 and CDR2: LGHNA and YNFKEQ. Unmatched junction bases numbered 10, after V lost 0 bases and J lost 5 bases. CDR3 coding DNA: TGTGCCAGCAGCCAAGAAGGGAGGGAGGGAGTAAACGAGCAGTACTTC. Amino acids: CASSQEGREGVNEQYF.

V usage is TRBV19 and J usage is TRBJ2-3; possibly TRBD1 for D (5 bases). The CDR3 extends over 13 amino acids. Per germline, CDR1 LNHDA and CDR2 SQIVND (reference sequence). V lost 6 bases and J lost 6, with 13 bases in between. CDR3 nucleotide sequence: TGTGCCAGTAGAGGGAAGGGGCCCGATACGCAGTATTTT. Amino acid sequence: CASRGKGPDTQYF.

The table lists this clone with a few counts. The chain joins TRBV21-1 to TRBJ2-2; TRBD2 is the table's D call and was not checked against the DNA. TRBV21-1 is classified as a pseudogene. The CDR3 loop spans 17 amino acids. CDR3 sequence (DNA): TGTGCCAGCAGCAATGGGTTTGGACTAGCGACAACCGGGGAGCTGTTTTTT. The encoded protein is CASSNGFGLATTGELFF.